Following are 22 T cell receptor beta chains from one sample sequenced in a study of blood T cells in healthy people across ages. Together with a sample-barcoded 5' primer, a J-beta primer mix was included in a second PCR lasting about 7 to 11 cycles. TCRdb re-derived calls from the 5' RACE reads in MiXCR, one entry per CDR3 protein. The table has more than 800,000 distinct CDR3 sequences, more than 35% seen once; the top ten hold around 18%. The sequenced material came from blood. The receptors come from a woman aged 60-70 years in good health.

The CDR3 sequence: CASSELQVSYNEQFF. The CDR3 DNA reads TGTGCCAGCAGTGAGTTGCAGGTTTCCTACAATGAGCAGTTCTTC. The chain links TRBV25-1 to TRBJ2-1, with D hard to call. V shed 3 bases and J shed 1 base, with 10 bases lying between them. Germline CDR1 MGHDK, CDR2 SYGVNS. The CDR3 has 15 residues.

The J gene is TRBJ2-5, the V gene TRBV5-1, with D tentatively TRBD1 (6 bases). Trimming left V 3 bases short and J 1 base short, with 13 bases between. The CDR3 runs to 15 residues. Germline lookup yields CDR1 SGHRS and CDR2 YFSETQ. CDR3 bases: TGCGCCAGCAGCTCTGGACAGTTTCTCCAAGAGACCCAGTACTTC. Translating gives CASSSGQFLQETQYF.

This chain links TRBV6-1 with TRBJ1-1; 9 nucleotides line up with TRBD1. Germline trimming cut 7 bases from V and 0 bases from J; bases unmatched to any gene: 6. Looked up from germline, CDR1 is MNHNS and CDR2 is SASEGT. The CDR3 spans 15 residues. The CDR3 region is CASIGQGFMNTEAFF. The CDR3, as DNA: TGTGCCAGCATAGGACAGGGGTTCATGAACACTGAAGCTTTCTTT.

The V gene is TRBV28, the J gene TRBJ2-3; the match to TRBD2 covers 8 bases. Germline values: CDR1 MDHEN, CDR2 SYDVKM. The CDR3 consists of 16 residues. Unmatched junction bases numbered 8, after V lost 5 bases and J lost 1 base. DNA for the CDR3: TGTGCCAGCAGTCCAATAGCGGGAACCCGCACAGATACGCAGTATTTT. Its translation is CASSPIAGTRTDTQYF.

This chain uses TRBV15 with TRBJ1-4; possible D gene TRBD1, 6 bases. V was clipped by 0 bases and J by 2 bases, with 13 bases between them. The CDR3 sequence is 17 residues long. CDR1 is LNHNV and CDR2 is YYDKDF in the germline V gene (reference sequence). The CDR3 sequence is CATSRDLFQGTNEKLFF. The CDR3 DNA sequence: TGTGCCACCAGCAGAGATCTTTTTCAGGGGACTAATGAAAAACTGTTTTTT.

The rearrangement uses TRBV29-1 and TRBJ2-3; D possibly corresponds to TRBD2 (6 bases). The CDR3 is made up of 13 amino acids. Germline values: CDR1 SQVTM, CDR2 ANQGSEA. V gave up 4 bases and J gave up 3 bases, with 11 bases separating them. CDR3 region: CSVVPEGTDTQYF. CDR3 DNA sequence: TGCAGCGTTGTGCCGGAGGGGACAGATACGCAGTATTTT.

V usage is TRBV7-2 and J usage is TRBJ2-7, with TRBD2 as a possible D gene (5 bases). CDR1 and CDR2 (germline): SGHTA, FQGNSA. This CDR3 comprises 15 residues. The ends were cut back, 5 bases at V and 1 base at J, with 15 bases in the middle. The CDR3 reads CASSPPGWESYEQYF. For the CDR3, the DNA is TGTGCCAGCAGCCCCCCGGGTTGGGAGTCCTACGAGCAGTACTTC.

In this sample, this clonotype turned up a few times. The chain couples TRBV5-1 to TRBJ2-1, with D possibly TRBD2 on 6 matching bases. The ends were cut back, 0 bases at V and 4 bases at J, with 11 bases in the middle. The CDR3 totals 15 residues. Germline CDR1 and CDR2: SGHRS and YFSETQ. CDR3 residues: CASSLEVAEYNEQFF. In DNA, the CDR3 is TGCGCCAGCAGCTTGGAGGTAGCGGAGTACAATGAGCAGTTCTTC. Full variable domain (rest looked up from reference TRBV5-1 and TRBJ2-1): KAGVTQTPRYLIKTRGQQVTLSCSPISGHRSVSWYQQTPGQGLQFLFEYFSETQRNKGNFPGRFSGRQFSNSRSEMNVSTLELGDSALYLCASSLEVAEYNEQFFGPGTRLTVL.

This clonotype was seen a few times. This chain links TRBV20-1 with TRBJ2-7, with 9 bases matching TRBD1. CDR3 size: 15 residues. Germline lookup yields CDR1 DFQATT and CDR2 SNEGSKA (reference sequence). J lost 6 bases, V lost 1 base, and 10 bases had no gene match. CDR3: CSARVLGQGSGEQYF. The CDR3 DNA reads as TGCAGTGCTAGAGTTTTGGGACAGGGCAGCGGCGAGCAGTACTTC.

The chain employs TRBV28 and TRBJ2-7, with D unresolved. Trimming removed 2 bases from V and 9 bases from J, with 11 bases in between. Per the germline V gene, CDR1 is MDHEN and CDR2 is SYDVKM. The CDR3 length is 12 residues. The DNA for the CDR3 is TGTGCCAGCAGTTTAGGGCTCCTCGGGCAGTACTTC. This sequence encodes CASSLGLLGQYF. Supplemented by reference TRBV28 and TRBJ2-7, the full variable domain reads DVKVTQSSRYLVKRTGEKVFLECVQDMDHENMFWYRQDPGLGLRLIYFSYDVKMKEKGDIPEGYSVSREKKERFSLILESASTNQTSMYLCASSLGLLGQYFGPGTRLTVT.

This rearrangement joins TRBV7-8 to TRBJ2-7, with 8 positions matching TRBD2. V lost 1 base, J lost 4 bases, and 3 bases stayed unmatched. Germline loops: CDR1 SGHVS, CDR2 FQNEAQ. The CDR3 length is 14 residues. The CDR3 DNA is TGTGCCAGCAGCTTAGGTCCGGGAGGGTACGAGCAGTACTTC. This gives the protein CASSLGPGGYEQYF. The variable domain in full, completed from reference TRBV7-8 and TRBJ2-7, reads GAGVSQSPRYKVAKRGQDVALRCDPISGHVSLFWYQQALGQGPEFLTYFQNEAQLDKSGLPSDRFFAERPEGSVSTLKIQRTQQEDSAVYLCASSLGPGGYEQYFGPGTRLTVT.

The sample holds a few counts of this clonotype. CDR3 sequence (DNA): TGTGCCAGCAGCCCTATTCCCGGACTAGTATCCTACGAGCAGTACTTC. It translates to CASSPIPGLVSYEQYF. This rearrangement joins TRBV12-3 or TRBV12-4 to TRBJ2-7; 7 nucleotides match TRBD2. This CDR3 is built from 16 residues. V lost 6 bases to trimming and J lost 1 base; unmatched junction nucleotides: 12.

The chain links TRBV28 to TRBJ2-3; 16 bases line up with TRBD2. V lost 8 bases to trimming and J lost 3 bases; unmatched junction nucleotides: 8. This CDR3 has 17 amino acids. CDR1 is MDHEN, CDR2 SYDVKM, per germline. The CDR3 reads CASWGLAGGPRTDTQYF. In nucleotides, the CDR3 is TGTGCCAGCTGGGGACTAGCGGGAGGGCCTAGGACAGATACGCAGTATTTT. The full variable domain, rest sourced from reference TRBV28 and TRBJ2-3, is DVKVTQSSRYLVKRTGEKVFLECVQDMDHENMFWYRQDPGLGLRLIYFSYDVKMKEKGDIPEGYSVSREKKERFSLILESASTNQTSMYLCASWGLAGGPRTDTQYFGPGTRLTVL.

This clonotype was detected only once. The rearrangement links TRBV29-1 to TRBJ2-3; D might be TRBD2 (5 bases). Germline V lookup: CDR1 SQVTM, CDR2 ANQGSEA. V lost 0 bases and J lost 4, with 17 bases in between. CDR3 size: 16 residues. The CDR3 DNA reads as TGCAGCGTTGAAGATCCAGGACGGGGAACAGCAGATACGCAGTATTTT. It codes for CSVEDPGRGTADTQYF.

This clonotype was seen only a few times. The V gene is TRBV10-3, the J gene TRBJ2-5, with D unclear. V was clipped by 2 bases and J by 2 bases, with 9 bases between them. The CDR3 contains 14 residues. In germline, CDR1 is ENHRY, CDR2 SYGVKD. The DNA for the CDR3 is TGTGCCATCAGTGAGGGTACCGGGCAAGAGACCCAGTACTTC. Translated: CAISEGTGQETQYF.

This clonotype turned up a few times. The chain recombines TRBV15 with TRBJ2-1, with D possibly TRBD2 on 6 matching bases. CDR3 size: 16 residues. With 1 base removed from V and 13 bases from J, the gap between germline ends came to 23 bases. From germline, CDR1 is LNHNV and CDR2 YYDKDF (reference sequence). CDR3 amino acids: CATSRGGMSAGPRQFF. The CDR3 nucleotides are TGTGCCACCAGCAGAGGGGGGATGTCGGCGGGACCTCGTCAGTTCTTC.

This clonotype was seen more than once but under ten times. V and J are TRBV2 and TRBJ2-7; 7 bases agree with TRBD1. V lost 1 base to trimming and J lost 2 bases; unmatched junction nucleotides: 2. CDR1 is SNHLY, CDR2 FYNNEI, per germline. The CDR3 sequence is 14 residues long. CDR3 protein: CASSEGTGAYEQYF. The CDR3 nucleotides are TGTGCCAGCAGTGAAGGGACAGGTGCCTACGAGCAGTACTTC.

CDR3 DNA: TGCAGCGCAAGACCCGGGCACGAGCAGTACTTC. It translates to CSARPGHEQYF. The rearrangement joins TRBV29-1 to TRBJ2-7, with no clear D. V lost 7 bases and J lost 5, with 12 bases in between. Per germline, CDR1 SQVTM and CDR2 ANQGSEA. This CDR3 region has 11 residues.

This clonotype was seen just once. The chain's CDR3 is CASSLHGSIYSNQPQHF. DNA for the CDR3: TGTGCCAGCAGTTTACACGGATCAATTTATAGCAATCAGCCCCAGCATTTT. The chain employs TRBV27 and TRBJ1-5, with D hard to call. CDR1 is MNHEY, CDR2 SMNVEV, per germline (reference sequence). This CDR3 is 17 amino acids long. V lost 2 bases, J lost 0 bases, and 14 bases lay in between.

This clonotype was picked up a small number of times. CDR3: CASSLAKDVDSPLHF. DNA of the CDR3: TGTGCCAGCAGCTTGGCCAAAGATGTGGATTCACCCCTCCACTTT. The chain has TRBV5-6 and TRBJ1-6, with D hard to call. The length of the CDR3 is 15 residues. The germline gives CDR1 SGHDT, CDR2 YYEEEE. Trimming removed 0 bases from V and 8 bases from J, with 12 bases in between.

V usage is TRBV30 and J usage is TRBJ2-7; D unresolved. CDR3 size: 12 residues. Germline CDR1 and CDR2: GTSNPN and SVGIG (reference sequence). The V end lost 0 bases, the J end lost 7 bases, and 10 bases lay between the germline ends. CDR3 bases: TGTGCCTGGAGTGTTTATGGGGATGAGCAGTACTTC. Protein sequence: CAWSVYGDEQYF.

The rearrangement uses TRBV6-6 and TRBJ2-3, with a tentative D call TRBD1 (6 bases). CDR3 size: 13 residues. Per germline, CDR1 MNHNY and CDR2 SVGAGI (reference sequence). V was pared by 10 bases and J by 0 bases, with 11 bases between. In DNA form, the CDR3 reads TGTGCCACCCGGACAGCTAGCACAGATACGCAGTATTTT. Amino acids: CATRTASTDTQYF.